This T cell receptor beta chain stems from a study of blood T cell repertoires in COVID-19. Study as a whole: The United States, Italy and Spain provided the acute and convalescent COVID-19 samples. The analysed material was cDNA or gDNA that came from T cells, B-cell-depleted T cells, or PBMCs.

Enrolled during active infection, Seattle patients were then followed longitudinally. The length of the CDR3 is 11 residues. The trim removed 12 bases at V and 3 bases at J, leaving 3 bases unmatched. The germline CDR1 and CDR2 sequences are KGHDR and SFDVKD. In the authors' workflow: Quantification of nucleated cells was approximated via reference gene primer amplification. The data were produced by immunoSEQ multiplex PCR, yet TCRdb's version contains in-frame clones alone and is incomplete. That table furnishes V, J and clone size, whereas the DNA furnished D and trimming. The sample gives about 270,000 clones, less than 85% of which show up once; more than 1.2% is in the top ten. In this sample, this clone turned up a few times.

The chain joins TRBV24-1 to TRBJ2-7; 8 nucleotides agree with TRBD2. Material for sequencing was peripheral blood. The origin of this receptor is a human donor with COVID-19, enrolled during active disease. The donor label of this sample is uncertain. CDR3 in amino acids: CALTSGYEQYF. For the CDR3, the DNA is TGTGCCTTAACTAGCGGCTACGAGCAGTACTTC.